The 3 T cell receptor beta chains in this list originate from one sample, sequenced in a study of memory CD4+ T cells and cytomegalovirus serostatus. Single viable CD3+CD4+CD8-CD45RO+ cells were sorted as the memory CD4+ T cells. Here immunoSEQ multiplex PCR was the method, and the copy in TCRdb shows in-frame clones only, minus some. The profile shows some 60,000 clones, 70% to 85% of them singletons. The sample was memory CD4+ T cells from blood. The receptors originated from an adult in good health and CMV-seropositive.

In DNA, the CDR3 is TGCGCCAGCAGTGAGTCTCTTCTTTATGGCTACACCTTC. As protein: CASSESLLYGYTF. This chain connects TRBV10-1 to TRBJ1-2; D remains ambiguous. Germline-derived CDR1 and CDR2 are WNHNN and SYGVQD (reference sequence). This CDR3 comprises 13 residues. V lost 0 bases to trimming and J lost 5 bases, with 7 bases between them.

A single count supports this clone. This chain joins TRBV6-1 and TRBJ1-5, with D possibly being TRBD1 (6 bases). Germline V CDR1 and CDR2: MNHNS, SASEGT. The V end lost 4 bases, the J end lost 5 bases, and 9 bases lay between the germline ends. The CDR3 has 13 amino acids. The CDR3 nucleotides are TGTGCCAGCAGTGGGACAGCTGATCAGCCCCAGCATTTT. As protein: CASSGTADQPQHF.

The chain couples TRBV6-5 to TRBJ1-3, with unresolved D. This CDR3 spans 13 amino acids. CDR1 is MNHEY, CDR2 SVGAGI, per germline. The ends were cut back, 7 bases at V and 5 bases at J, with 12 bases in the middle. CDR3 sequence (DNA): TGTGCCAGCAAAGAAGAAGGTAGAAACACCATATATTTT. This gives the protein CASKEEGRNTIYF.